The text below deals with one TCR beta chain. The assay was immunoSEQ multiplex PCR, and TCRdb's table has in-frame clones only and misses some. This table has approximately 340,000 clones, approximately 67% appearing once. This specimen belongs to a study of cytotoxic CD8 clonotypes in ibrutinib-treated CLL. Study context: Mean productive templates were under 260,000; mean productive rearrangements were around 90,000.

The TCR sequence derives from a human donor with chronic lymphocytic leukemia. Sequencing was performed on PBMCs, taken after 36 months of ibrutinib treatment.

Here the CDR3 reads CASSPDSTEAFF. The CDR3 nucleotides read TGCGCCAGCAGCCCGGACAGCACTGAAGCTTTCTTT. The V gene is TRBV5-1, the J gene TRBJ1-1, with a weak D call TRBD1 (6 bases). Trimming took 4 bases from V and 4 from J, leaving 8 bases between them. The germline V gene encodes CDR1 SGHRS and CDR2 YFSETQ. This CDR3 is built from 12 residues.